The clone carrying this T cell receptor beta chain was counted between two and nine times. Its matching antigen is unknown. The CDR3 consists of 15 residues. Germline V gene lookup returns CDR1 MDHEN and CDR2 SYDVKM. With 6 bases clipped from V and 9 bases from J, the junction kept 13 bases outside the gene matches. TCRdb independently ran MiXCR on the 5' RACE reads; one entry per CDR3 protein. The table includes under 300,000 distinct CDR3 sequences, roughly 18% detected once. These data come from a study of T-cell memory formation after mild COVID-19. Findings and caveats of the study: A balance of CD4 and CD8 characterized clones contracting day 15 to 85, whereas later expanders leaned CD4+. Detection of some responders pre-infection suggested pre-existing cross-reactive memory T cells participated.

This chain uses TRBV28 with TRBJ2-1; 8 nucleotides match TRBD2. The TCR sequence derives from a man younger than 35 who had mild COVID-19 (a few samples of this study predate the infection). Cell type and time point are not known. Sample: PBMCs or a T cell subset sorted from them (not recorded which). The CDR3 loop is CASRAGTRRVGEQFF. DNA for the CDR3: TGTGCCAGCAGAGCCGGGACTAGAAGGGTAGGTGAGCAGTTCTTC.